This T cell receptor (beta chain) was documented in a study of PD-1 blockade in mismatch repair-deficient tumors. Data came from immunoSEQ multiplex PCR; TCRdb stores just in-frame clones and leaves some out. The sample has around 62,000 clones, more than 75% seen once; the top ten hold over 4.5%. The germline V gene has CDR1 SGHTA and CDR2 FQGNSA. V was pared by 5 bases and J by 2 bases, with 7 bases of the junction left unmatched. The CDR3 spans 16 residues. PCR or immunohistochemistry showed mismatch repair deficiency in every enrolled patient. TCR sequencing covered three patients who responded to pembrolizumab. Regarding this clone: Its antigen is unknown.

Study-level points and caveats: Tumor-resident clones, often undetectable pretreatment in blood, expanded then contracted after pembrolizumab.

The chain links TRBV7-2 to TRBJ2-2, with TRBD1 matching over 8 bases. The starting material was peripheral blood, obtained 2 weeks after starting pembrolizumab. The TCR comes from an adult with mismatch repair-deficient cancer. CDR3 sequence reads: CASSRSSGGNTGELFF. CDR3 DNA sequence: TGTGCCAGCAGCCGCAGCTCAGGGGGCAACACCGGGGAGCTGTTTTTT.